A selection of T cell receptor beta chains follows, all from one sample in a study of human T cells and chemical hapten exposure. Using its own MiXCR run on the 5' RACE reads, TCRdb lists one record per CDR3 protein. The data show roughly 82,000 distinct CDR3 sequences, about 15% seen once. All receptors derive from a female donor in good health. The CDR3 runs from the conserved cysteine through the conserved F or W.

V gene | CDR3 protein
TRBV30 | CAWYVGGREQFF
TRBV12-3/TRBV12-4 | CASSSAGLSSYEQYF
TRBV28 | CASSFGQRGYTF
TRBV20-1 | CSATTSGSPHEQYF
TRBV7-9 | CASSPGQPIDTQYF
TRBV5-1 | CASSPPTGMSTDTQYF
TRBV15 | CATSGWAVGNNEQFF
TRBV12-3/TRBV12-4 | CASSSPGTSTF
TRBV6-1 | CASSTEAYGYTF
TRBV3-1 | CASSQVSGTSYPQYF
TRBV15 | CATARRDGDSYNEQFF
TRBV12-3/TRBV12-4 | CATRASGGKNEKLF
TRBV10-3 | CAISDPQNYGYTF
TRBV5-6 | CASSLLVAGTDTQYF
TRBV19 | CASSIVGGQYNEQFF
TRBV7-8 | CASSLVGGTDTQYF
TRBV28 | CASSFDRVSIETQYF
TRBV29-1 | CSVGQTGSYGYTF
TRBV7-2 | CASSLGGQGFYGYTF
TRBV12-3/TRBV12-4 | CASSTTGRYGYTF
TRBV7-2 | CASSLEKNSYNEQFF
TRBV20-1 | CSAPRGGNTEAFF
TRBV12-5 | CASGSPNQPQHF
TRBV4-1 | CASSRTANYGYTF
TRBV5-5 | CASSSSTGMGYGYTF
TRBV5-6 | CASSLGEGQTEAFF
TRBV5-6 | CASSFDVGGTQYF
TRBV7-9 | CASSLTGNTIYF
TRBV10-3 | CAISESLEGSGRAGEQFF
TRBV3-1 | CASSQSAGYEQFF
TRBV6-5 | CASGTSEAGYNEQFF
TRBV7-6 | CASSLQGMANTIYF
TRBV10-3 | CAISGGRSYEQYF
TRBV4-1 | CASSFAGRQETQYF
TRBV29-1 | CSVGDRTFEAFF
TRBV10-3 | CAISTTGNVQPQHF
TRBV4-1 | CASRDTGTASTDTQYF
TRBV2 | CASTLNREGNTEAFF
TRBV12-3/TRBV12-4 | CASTRQRGQPQHF
TRBV7-6 | CASSPLAGRDTEAFF
TRBV7-9 | CASSLSSFYYGYTF
TRBV20-1 | CSARDTERIYGYTF
TRBV29-1 | CSARGGQASSYNEQFF
TRBV29-1 | CSVQGGWAMNTEAFF
TRBV29-1 | CSVKEDVGGAGEAFF
TRBV20-1 | CSARDSLGGQLYEQYF
TRBV10-3 | CAISFGQQETQYF
TRBV28 | CASSLSVSGANVLTF
TRBV25-1 | CASSEGITSGGGGYTF
TRBV20-1 | CSARRPTGHQYNEQFF
TRBV5-1 | CASSLASGGFSYNEQFF
TRBV4-1 | CASSQEGHPREAFF
TRBV5-6 | CASSLARPFTEAFF
TRBV28 | CASSLGGGAPYEQYF
TRBV15 | CATSGGLAGGTDTQYF